This T cell receptor (beta chain) comes out of a study of cytomegalovirus exposure and HLA in healthy donors. Study-wide results and limits: The authors enumerated over 150 TCR beta chains as linked to cytomegalovirus. Per published accounts, TCR beta sequences correctly predicted the HLA-A and HLA-B alleles of most subjects. One variant, a missense change in DCLRE1C, was linked in a later analysis to TCR beta V- and J-gene trimming.

Per the germline V gene, CDR1 is SNHLY and CDR2 is FYNNEI. Unmatched junction bases numbered 6, after V lost 3 bases and J lost 0 bases. The CDR3 sequence is 16 residues long. For this clone: Its antigen is not identified.

The PCR was carried out with 60 Vbeta primers and 13 Jbeta primers. TCRdb keeps only in-frame clones here, not all; method: immunoSEQ multiplex PCR. The data show about 170,000 clones, more than 75% seen once. Sequenced material: PBMCs. This receptor was identified in a man aged 18 to 30 in good health and CMV-seropositive. The chain joins TRBV2 to TRBJ2-3; TRBD2 matches at 7 bases. This CDR3 is CASSDGWRGSTDTQYF. CDR3 DNA: TGTGCCAGCAGTGATGGGTGGCGGGGGAGCACAGATACGCAGTATTTT.